The 25 T cell receptor beta chains presented below share a single source sample, sequenced in a study of blood T cell repertoires in COVID-19. This table comes from immunoSEQ multiplex PCR, and its TCRdb copy is limited to in-frame clones, with some not included. The table lists about 280,000 clones, 75% to 90% of them singletons. The sequenced sample was peripheral blood. These receptors were obtained from a woman aged 30 to 39 with active or convalescent COVID-19.

The chain is built from TRBV19 and TRBJ1-2; D is perhaps TRBD1 (6 bases). V lost 4 bases and J 3 bases, leaving 15 bases between the germline ends. The germline V gene has CDR1 LNHDA and CDR2 SQIVND (reference sequence). The CDR3 is 15 amino acids. The CDR3 here is CASSNRQVWDYGYTF. CDR3 nucleotides: TGTGCCAGTAGTAACCGACAGGTCTGGGACTATGGCTACACCTTC.

V gene TRBV11-3 combines with J gene TRBJ2-1; 7 bases fit TRBD2. Germline trimming cut 5 bases from V and 2 bases from J; bases unmatched to any gene: 6. This CDR3 is built from 15 residues. Germline CDR1 and CDR2: SGHNT and YENEEA. The CDR3 here is CASSQGGTTYNEQFF. Here the CDR3 DNA reads TGTGCCAGCAGCCAAGGCGGGACTACCTACAATGAGCAGTTCTTC.

This clone appeared once. The chain carries TRBV5-1 and TRBJ1-4; D is ambiguous. The CDR3 covers 15 residues. V was pared by 4 bases and J by 0 bases, with 10 bases between. CDR1 SGHRS and CDR2 YFSETQ come from the germline V gene. CDR3: CASSPLGATNEKLFF. CDR3 sequence (DNA): TGCGCCAGCAGCCCCCTCGGGGCAACTAATGAAAAACTGTTTTTT.

V is TRBV11-1 and J is TRBJ1-1; D is uncertain. The CDR3 has 15 residues. Trimming took 2 bases from V and 1 from J, leaving 11 bases between them. Germline V lookup: CDR1 SGHAT, CDR2 FQDESV (reference sequence). Here the CDR3 reads CASSLRSGENTEAFF. Here the CDR3 DNA reads TGTGCCAGCAGCTTAAGGTCCGGGGAGAACACTGAAGCTTTCTTT.

The chain joins TRBV3-1 (or the pseudogene TRBV3-2) to TRBJ1-6; a possible D gene is TRBD1 (5 bases). Trimming left V 8 bases short and J 0 bases short, with 14 bases between. The CDR3 is 16 residues long. Germline-derived CDR1 and CDR2 are LGHDT and YNNKEL (reference sequence). DNA of the CDR3: TGTGCCAGCGGTAGACAGAGTAGCTCCTATAATTCACCCCTCCACTTT. Translated: CASGRQSSSYNSPLHF.

V and J are TRBV7-2 and TRBJ1-2, with D possibly TRBD1 on 5 matching bases. This CDR3 spans 14 amino acids. V was cut by 7 bases and J by 2 bases, with 14 bases left in between. The germline CDR1 and CDR2 sequences are SGHTA and FQGNSA. The CDR3 region has the DNA TGTGCCAGCAATGAGAGGGAGGGGAACTATGGCTACACCTTC. This encodes CASNEREGNYGYTF.

This chain links TRBV7-2 with TRBJ2-3; 8 bases agree with TRBD2. V gave up 3 bases and J gave up 6 bases; unmatched junction bases: 2. CDR1 is SGHTA and CDR2 is FQGNSA in the germline V gene. The CDR3 spans 13 residues. CDR3 amino acids: CASSFSSGDTQYF. The CDR3 region has the DNA TGTGCCAGCAGCTTTTCTAGCGGGGATACGCAGTATTTT.

The rearrangement joins TRBV9 to TRBJ1-1; tentatively, D is TRBD1 (5 bases). The length of the CDR3 is 16 residues. CDR1 and CDR2 (germline): SGDLS, YYNGEE. V lost 4 bases to trimming and J lost 4 bases, with 20 bases between them. CDR3 in amino acids: CASSPRPVGGGTEAFF. DNA for the CDR3: TGTGCCAGCAGCCCGCGTCCCGTGGGGGGTGGCACTGAAGCTTTCTTT.

The sample holds a few counts of this clone. The chain combines TRBV7-2 with TRBJ2-3, with D unclear. With 1 base removed from V and 6 bases from J, the gap between germline ends came to 8 bases. This CDR3 has 13 residues. Germline values: CDR1 SGHTA, CDR2 FQGNSA. CDR3 DNA: TGTGCCAGCAGCTTAGAAGTGCGGGATACGCAGTATTTT. It is translated as CASSLEVRDTQYF.

This chain uses TRBV5-5 with TRBJ2-5; 9 bases match TRBD1. The ends lost 4 bases at V and 4 bases at J; junction bases unmatched: 14. The germline V gene has CDR1 SGHKS and CDR2 YYEKEE (reference sequence). This CDR3 is built from 17 residues. This CDR3 reads CASSKTPGQGSGETQYF. DNA for the CDR3: TGTGCCAGCAGCAAAACCCCGGGACAGGGTTCGGGAGAGACCCAGTACTTC.

The chain combines TRBV18 with TRBJ1-3; 7 nucleotides match TRBD1. Germline loops: CDR1 KGHSH, CDR2 LQKENI. CDR3 length equals 15 residues. With V trimmed by 3 bases and J by 4 bases, 6 bases remained unmatched. The CDR3 nucleotides read TGTGCCAGCTCACCCGAGGGGACAGCGGGAAACACCATATATTTT. Translation: CASSPEGTAGNTIYF. Looking up the rest from reference TRBV18 and TRBJ1-3 gives the full variable domain: NAGVMQNPRHLVRRRGQEARLRCSPMKGHSHVYWYRQLPEEGLKFMVYLQKENIIDESGMPKERFSAEFPKEGPSILRIQQVVRGDSAAYFCASSPEGTAGNTIYFGEGSWLTVV.

V and J are TRBV7-2 and TRBJ1-3; D is ambiguous. This CDR3 comprises 17 residues. CDR1 SGHTA and CDR2 FQGNSA come from the germline V gene. Between the trimmed V and J ends, which lost 0 bases and 0 bases, there was a span of 12 bases. The CDR3 DNA follows: TGTGCCAGCAGCTTAGCTGCGGCCAGTATCTCTGGAAACACCATATATTTT. Translated: CASSLAAASISGNTIYF.

This chain links TRBV5-1 with TRBJ1-4; 10 nucleotides agree with TRBD1. Germline V gene data show CDR1 as SGHRS and CDR2 as YFSETQ. V shed 0 bases and J 6 bases; nucleotides not matched to a gene: 11. The CDR3 loop spans 18 amino acids. The DNA for the CDR3 is TGCGCCAGCAGCTTGGAGGGACAGGGGTTGAGGGGATATGAAAAACTGTTTTTT. Amino acids: CASSLEGQGLRGYEKLFF.

The chain couples TRBV7-8 to TRBJ1-1; tentative D call: TRBD1 (5 bases). This CDR3 has 15 amino acids. Germline CDR1 and CDR2: SGHVS and FQNEAQ. Trimming removed 0 bases at V and 1 base at J, with 9 bases between. CDR3 amino acids: CASSLALGGNTEAFF. Written as DNA, the CDR3 is TGTGCCAGCAGCTTAGCGTTGGGGGGGAACACTGAAGCTTTCTTT.

This chain uses TRBV3-1 (or the pseudogene TRBV3-2) with TRBJ1-1, with D hard to call. Trimming stripped 4 bases from V and 8 bases from J, with 8 bases between. Germline CDR1 reads LGHDT; CDR2 reads YNNKEL (reference sequence). The CDR3 totals 11 residues. CDR3 sequence reads: CASSPGVEAFF. The CDR3 nucleotides are TGTGCCAGCAGCCCCGGAGTCGAAGCTTTCTTT.

CDR3 sequence: CAITPTGTREQYF. Written as DNA, the CDR3 is TGTGCCATCACCCCGACAGGGACTCGCGAGCAGTACTTC. The V gene is TRBV10-3, the J gene TRBJ2-7, with D possibly being TRBD1 (7 bases). The CDR3 length is 13 residues. Germline lookup yields CDR1 ENHRY and CDR2 SYGVKD. V was shortened by 7 bases and J by 6 bases, with 16 bases between the two germline ends.

This chain uses TRBV6-6 with TRBJ1-1; D perhaps matches TRBD1 (5 bases). CDR1 is MNHNY and CDR2 is SVGAGI in the germline V gene (reference sequence). The CDR3 is 13 residues long. V gave up 7 bases and J gave up 0 bases, with 9 bases separating them. In DNA form, the CDR3 reads TGTGCCAGCACCAGGGATGTGAACACTGAAGCTTTCTTT. Translating gives CASTRDVNTEAFF.

This chain links TRBV7-9 with TRBJ1-3; D possibly corresponds to TRBD1 (5 bases). Germline assignment: CDR1 SEHNR and CDR2 FQNEAQ (reference sequence). This CDR3 is 12 amino acids long. Between the trimmed V and J ends, which lost 8 bases and 4 bases, there was a span of 9 bases. Here the CDR3 DNA reads TGTGCCAGCGGGCCAGGGGGAAACACCATATATTTT. Residues: CASGPGGNTIYF.

The chain recombines TRBV6-5 with TRBJ2-1; no clear D. Looked up from germline, CDR1 is MNHEY and CDR2 is SVGAGI. The CDR3 length is 13 residues. V was trimmed by 6 bases and J by 5 bases, leaving 11 bases between them. In DNA form, the CDR3 reads TGTGCCAGCAGCAGATCGTTAAACAATGAGCAGTTCTTC. Encoded protein: CASSRSLNNEQFF.

This chain uses TRBV11-1 with TRBJ2-3; unclear D gene. Germline V lookup: CDR1 SGHAT, CDR2 FQDESV (reference sequence). The CDR3 has 15 amino acids. The V end was cut by 5 bases, the J end by 0 bases, with 12 bases between. The CDR3 reads CASSTSALSTDTQYF. The CDR3 DNA sequence: TGTGCCAGCAGCACCAGCGCCCTGAGCACAGATACGCAGTATTTT.

The chain carries TRBV28 and TRBJ1-2, with 7 bases that match TRBD1. Germline V gene sequence: CDR1 MDHEN, CDR2 SYDVKM. The junction had 5 bases not matched to a gene; V was cut back by 2 bases and J by 8 bases. The CDR3 is 13 residues long. CDR3 sequence (DNA): TGTGCCAGCAGTTTAGACAGGGAAAGGGGCTACACCTTC. Amino acids: CASSLDRERGYTF.

This chain links TRBV30 with TRBJ1-5; D is uncertain. The CDR3 contains 13 residues. The V gene's germline CDR1 is GTSNPN and CDR2 SVGIG (reference sequence). Trimming took off 2 bases at V and 6 bases at J, with 11 bases between the two ends. CDR3 coding DNA: TGTGCCTGGAGTCCGACATCGGTTCAGCCCCAGCATTTT. Protein product: CAWSPTSVQPQHF.

This sequence joins TRBV2 and TRBJ1-6, with 8 bases that match TRBD1. The germline CDR1 and CDR2 sequences are SNHLY and FYNNEI. There are 14 residues in the CDR3. V shed 7 bases and J 9 bases; nucleotides not matched to a gene: 8. CDR3 region: CASNIDRGLSPLHF. For the CDR3, the DNA is TGTGCCAGCAATATAGACAGGGGACTTTCACCCCTCCACTTT. The whole variable domain, remainder taken from reference TRBV2 and TRBJ1-6, is EPEVTQTPSHQVTQMGQEVILRCVPISNHLYFYWYRQILGQKVEFLVSFYNNEISEKSEIFDDQFSVERPDGSNFTLKIRSTKLEDSAMYFCASNIDRGLSPLHFGNGTRLTVT.

J is TRBJ1-2 and V is TRBV10-3, with D perhaps TRBD1 (5 bases). V lost 0 bases, J lost 3 bases, and 8 bases lay in between. The CDR3 spans 14 residues. Germline V lookup: CDR1 ENHRY, CDR2 SYGVKD. DNA of the CDR3: TGTGCCATCAGTGAGTCCGGGGGGGACTATGGCTACACCTTC. Its translation: CAISESGGDYGYTF.

V and J are TRBV4-1 and TRBJ2-7; D ambiguous. Germline V gives CDR1 MGHRA, CDR2 YSYEKL. The CDR3 runs to 14 residues. Trimming took 1 base from V and 3 from J, leaving 10 bases between them. The CDR3 loop reads CASSQVQVGYEQYF. The CDR3 DNA is TGCGCCAGCAGCCAAGTTCAGGTTGGCTACGAGCAGTACTTC.